This TCR beta chain is drawn from a study of molecular identifiers for immune sequencing clone quantification. Every naive CD8 library was made from between roughly 19,000 and 1,000,000 sorted cells with 10%, 30% or 50% RNA. This clonotype was seen repeatedly, ten times or more. The antigen remains unidentified. Study results and limitations: Clones with over 20 RNA copies captured over 98% of effector molecules but under 1% of naive ones.

TCRdb re-analysed the PCR reads in MiXCR, keeping a single row per CDR3 protein. The sample has more than 450,000 distinct CDR3 sequences, roughly a fifth seen once; the top ten hold 0.65% to 0.95%. This CDR3 region has 16 residues. Germline loops: CDR1 SGHDT, CDR2 YYEEEE. V was pared by 4 bases and J by 2 bases, with 10 bases of the junction left unmatched. Sequencing was performed on naive CD8+ T cells from blood, with Jurkat cell RNA spiked in. Subset here: FACS-sorted CD8+CD4-CCR7+CD45RA+ naive T cells. This chain joins TRBV5-6 and TRBJ2-5, with 8 bases fitting TRBD1. The origin of this receptor is a human donor in good health. Some libraries in this study had Jurkat cell RNA spiked in. In DNA form, the CDR3 reads TGTGCCAGCAGCCCGCACAGGGGGTCTTCGCAAGAGACCCAGTACTTC. It yields the protein CASSPHRGSSQETQYF.